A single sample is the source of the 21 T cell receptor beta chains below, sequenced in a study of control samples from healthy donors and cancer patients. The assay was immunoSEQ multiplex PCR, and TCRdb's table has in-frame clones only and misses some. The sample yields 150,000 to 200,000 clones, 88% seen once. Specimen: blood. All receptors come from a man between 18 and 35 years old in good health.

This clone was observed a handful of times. The CDR3 reads CASSLADSYEQYF. As DNA, the CDR3 is TGTGCCAGCAGCTTAGCGGACTCCTACGAGCAGTACTTC. The gene calls are TRBV7-9 and TRBJ2-7; D unresolved. The CDR3 runs to 13 residues. The V end lost 0 bases, the J end lost 0 bases, and 3 bases lay between the germline ends. CDR1 is SEHNR and CDR2 is FQNEAQ in the germline V gene (reference sequence).

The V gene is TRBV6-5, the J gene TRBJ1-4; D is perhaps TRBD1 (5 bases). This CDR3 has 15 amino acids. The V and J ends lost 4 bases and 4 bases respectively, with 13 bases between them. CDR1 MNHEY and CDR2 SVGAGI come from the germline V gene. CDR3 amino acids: CASSSIRDYNEKLFF. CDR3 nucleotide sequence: TGTGCCAGCAGTTCTATCAGGGATTATAATGAAAAACTGTTTTTT.

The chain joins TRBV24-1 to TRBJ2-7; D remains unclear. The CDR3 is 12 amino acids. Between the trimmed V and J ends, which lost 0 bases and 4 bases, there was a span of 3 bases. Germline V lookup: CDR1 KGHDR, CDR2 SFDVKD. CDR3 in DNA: TGTGCCACCAGTGATTTGGTGTACGAGCAGTACTTC. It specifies CATSDLVYEQYF.

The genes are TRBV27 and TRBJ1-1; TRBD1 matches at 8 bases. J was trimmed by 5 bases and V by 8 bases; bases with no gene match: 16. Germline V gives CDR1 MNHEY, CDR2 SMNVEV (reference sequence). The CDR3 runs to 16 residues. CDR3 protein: CASHPGQGGRVTEAFF. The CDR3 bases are TGTGCCAGCCACCCAGGACAGGGAGGTCGGGTTACTGAAGCTTTCTTT.

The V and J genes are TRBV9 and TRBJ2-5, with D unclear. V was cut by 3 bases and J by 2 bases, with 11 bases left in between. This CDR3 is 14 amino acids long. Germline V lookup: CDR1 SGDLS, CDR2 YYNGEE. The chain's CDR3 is CASSEHLGQETQYF. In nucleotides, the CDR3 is TGTGCCAGCAGCGAACACCTAGGTCAAGAGACCCAGTACTTC.

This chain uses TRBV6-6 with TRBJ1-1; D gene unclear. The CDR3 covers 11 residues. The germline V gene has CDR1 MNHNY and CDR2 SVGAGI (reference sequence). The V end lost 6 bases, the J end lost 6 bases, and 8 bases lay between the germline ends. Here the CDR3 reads CASRGDAEAFF. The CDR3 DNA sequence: TGTGCCAGCAGGGGCGATGCTGAAGCTTTCTTT.

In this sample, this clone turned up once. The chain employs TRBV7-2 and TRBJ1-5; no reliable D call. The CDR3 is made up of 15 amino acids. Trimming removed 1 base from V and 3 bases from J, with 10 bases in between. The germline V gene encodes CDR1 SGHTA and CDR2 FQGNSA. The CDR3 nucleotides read TGTGCCAGCAGCTTAGAGGTTGGGAACAATCAGCCCCAGCATTTT. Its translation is CASSLEVGNNQPQHF.

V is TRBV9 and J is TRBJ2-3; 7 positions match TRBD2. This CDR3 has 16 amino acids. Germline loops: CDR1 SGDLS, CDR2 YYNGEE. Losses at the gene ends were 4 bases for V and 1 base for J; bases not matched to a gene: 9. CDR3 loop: CASSISRTSGTDTQYF. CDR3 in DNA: TGTGCCAGCAGCATTAGTCGGACTAGTGGCACAGATACGCAGTATTTT.

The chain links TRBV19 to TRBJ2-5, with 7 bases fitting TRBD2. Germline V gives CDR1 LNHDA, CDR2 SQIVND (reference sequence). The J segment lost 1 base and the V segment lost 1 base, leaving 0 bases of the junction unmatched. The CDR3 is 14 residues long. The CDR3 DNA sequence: TGTGCCAGTAGTATAGCGGGGGGCCAAGAGACCCAGTACTTC. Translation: CASSIAGGQETQYF.

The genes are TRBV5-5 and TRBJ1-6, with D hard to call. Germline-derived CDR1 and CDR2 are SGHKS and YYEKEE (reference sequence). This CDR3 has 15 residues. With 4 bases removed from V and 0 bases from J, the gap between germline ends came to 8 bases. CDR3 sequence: CASSRGSSYNSPLHF. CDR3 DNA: TGTGCCAGCAGCCGAGGGAGCTCCTATAATTCACCCCTCCACTTT.

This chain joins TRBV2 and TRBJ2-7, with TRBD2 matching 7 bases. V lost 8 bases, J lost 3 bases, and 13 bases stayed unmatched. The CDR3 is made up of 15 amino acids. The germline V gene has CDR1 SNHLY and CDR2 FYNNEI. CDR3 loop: CASLTTGRGDYEQYF. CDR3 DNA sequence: TGTGCCAGCTTAACTACGGGACGGGGGGACTACGAGCAGTACTTC.

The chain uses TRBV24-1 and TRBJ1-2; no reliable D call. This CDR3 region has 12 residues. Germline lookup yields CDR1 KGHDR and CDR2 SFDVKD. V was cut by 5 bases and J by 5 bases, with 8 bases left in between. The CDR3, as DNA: TGTGCCACCAGTGGAGGACGGTATGGCTACACCTTC. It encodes CATSGGRYGYTF.

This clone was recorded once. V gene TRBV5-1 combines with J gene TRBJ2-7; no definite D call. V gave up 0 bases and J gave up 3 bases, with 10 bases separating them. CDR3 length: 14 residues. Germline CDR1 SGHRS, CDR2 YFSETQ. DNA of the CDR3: TGCGCCAGCAGCTTGGATCCAGTCTACTACGAGCAGTACTTC. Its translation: CASSLDPVYYEQYF.

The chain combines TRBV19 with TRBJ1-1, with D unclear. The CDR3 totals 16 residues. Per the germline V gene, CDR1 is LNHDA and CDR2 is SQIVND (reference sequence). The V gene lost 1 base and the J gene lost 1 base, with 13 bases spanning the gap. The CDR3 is CASSIASRAENTEAFF. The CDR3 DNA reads TGTGCCAGTAGTATAGCCTCGAGGGCGGAGAACACTGAAGCTTTCTTT.

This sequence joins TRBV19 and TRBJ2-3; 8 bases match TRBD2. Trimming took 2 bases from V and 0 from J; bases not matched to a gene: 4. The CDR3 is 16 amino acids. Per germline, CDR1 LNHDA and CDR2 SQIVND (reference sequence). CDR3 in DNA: TGTGCCAGTAGTATATCAGCGGGGGCTAGCACAGATACGCAGTATTTT. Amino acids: CASSISAGASTDTQYF. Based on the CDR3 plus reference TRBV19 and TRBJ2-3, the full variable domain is DGGITQSPKYLFRKEGQNVTLSCEQNLNHDAMYWYRQDPGQGLRLIYYSQIVNDFQKGDIAEGYSVSREKKESFPLTVTSAQKNPTAFYLCASSISAGASTDTQYFGPGTRLTVL.

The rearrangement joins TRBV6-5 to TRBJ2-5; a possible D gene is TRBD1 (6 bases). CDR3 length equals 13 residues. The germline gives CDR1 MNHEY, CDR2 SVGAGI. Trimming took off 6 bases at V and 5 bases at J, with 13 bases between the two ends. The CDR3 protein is CASRNRERETQYF. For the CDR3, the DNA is TGTGCCAGCAGAAACAGGGAGAGGGAGACCCAGTACTTC.

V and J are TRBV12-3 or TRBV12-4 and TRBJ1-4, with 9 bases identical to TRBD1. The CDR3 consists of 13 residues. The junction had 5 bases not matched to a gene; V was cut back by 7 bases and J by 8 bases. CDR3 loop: CASTGQGKEKLFF. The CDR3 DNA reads TGTGCCAGCACCGGACAGGGGAAAGAAAAACTGTTTTTT.

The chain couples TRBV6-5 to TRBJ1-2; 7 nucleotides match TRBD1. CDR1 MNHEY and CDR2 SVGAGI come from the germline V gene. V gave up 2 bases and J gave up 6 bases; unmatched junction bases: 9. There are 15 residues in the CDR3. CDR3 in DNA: TGTGCCAGCAGTTACCGATCAGGGGGAAAGGATGGCTACACCTTC. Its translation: CASSYRSGGKDGYTF.

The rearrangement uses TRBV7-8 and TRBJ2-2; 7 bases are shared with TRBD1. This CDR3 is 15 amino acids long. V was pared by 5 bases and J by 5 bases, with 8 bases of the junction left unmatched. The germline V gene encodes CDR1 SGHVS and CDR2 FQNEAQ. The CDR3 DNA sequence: TGTGCCAGCAGCCACCCCCGGACAGGAACCGGGGAGCTGTTTTTT. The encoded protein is CASSHPRTGTGELFF.

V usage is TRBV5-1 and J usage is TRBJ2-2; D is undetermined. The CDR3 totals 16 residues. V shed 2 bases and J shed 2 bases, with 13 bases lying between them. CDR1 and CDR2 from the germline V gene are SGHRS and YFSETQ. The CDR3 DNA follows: TGCGCCAGCAGCTTCGACATCTCAGATAACACCGGGGAGCTGTTTTTT. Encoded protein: CASSFDISDNTGELFF.

The DNA of the CDR3 is TGCGCCAGCAGTCAATCGAAACGGTTCCAAGAGACCCAGTACTTC. Residues: CASSQSKRFQETQYF. V and J are TRBV23-1 and TRBJ2-5; D gene uncertain. TRBV23-1 is an ORF; its function is uncertain. There are 15 residues in the CDR3. V lost 0 bases, J lost 1 base, and 9 bases lay in between.